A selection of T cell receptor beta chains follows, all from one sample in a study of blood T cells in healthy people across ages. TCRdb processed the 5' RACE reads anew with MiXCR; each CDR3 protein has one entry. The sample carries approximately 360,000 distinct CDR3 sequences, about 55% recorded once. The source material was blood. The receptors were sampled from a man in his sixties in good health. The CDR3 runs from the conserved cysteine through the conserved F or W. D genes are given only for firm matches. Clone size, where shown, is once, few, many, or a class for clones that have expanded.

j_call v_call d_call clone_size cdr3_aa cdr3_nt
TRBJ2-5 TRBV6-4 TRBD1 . CASRGDSQETQYF TGTGCCAGCAGGGGGGACAGTCAAGAGACCCAGTACTTC
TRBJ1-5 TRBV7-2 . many CASSLVAGVDQPQHF TGTGCCAGCAGCTTAGTGGCAGGGGTGGATCAGCCCCAGCATTTT
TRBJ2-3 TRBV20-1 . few CSAFSRGPRGTDTQYF TGCAGTGCTTTCAGCCGGGGGCCCCGAGGCACAGATACGCAGTATTTT
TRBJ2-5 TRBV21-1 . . CASSKGGLRRWETQYF TGTGCCAGCAGCAAAGGGGGACTCCGTCGGTGGGAGACCCAGTACTTC
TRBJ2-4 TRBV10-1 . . CAILSSLRYF TGCGCCATTCTTAGTTCCCTGCGGTACTTC
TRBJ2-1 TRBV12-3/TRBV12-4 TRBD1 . CASSRDSRNNEQFF TGTGCCAGCAGCCGGGACAGCCGAAACAATGAGCAGTTCTTC
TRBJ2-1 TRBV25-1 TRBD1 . CASSERTGRSFNEQFF TGTGCCAGCAGTGAAAGGACAGGAAGGTCCTTCAATGAGCAGTTCTTC
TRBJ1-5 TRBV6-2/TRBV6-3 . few CASSYYSGVENQPQHF TGTGCCAGCAGTTACTATTCCGGGGTAGAAAATCAGCCCCAGCATTTT
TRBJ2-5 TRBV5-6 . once CASSLTGLNGEQYF TGTGCCAGCAGCTTGACCGGGCTCAACGGGGAGCAGTACTTC
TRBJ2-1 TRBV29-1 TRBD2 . CSVSGTSGYEQFF TGCAGCGTTAGTGGGACTAGTGGCTATGAGCAGTTCTTC
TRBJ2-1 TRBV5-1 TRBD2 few CASSRRLAGSVLVGEQFF TGCGCCAGCAGCCGGAGACTAGCGGGTAGTGTTCTTGTAGGTGAGCAGTTCTTC
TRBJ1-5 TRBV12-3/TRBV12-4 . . CASSLMGNQPQHF TGTGCCAGCAGTTTAATGGGGAATCAGCCCCAGCATTTT
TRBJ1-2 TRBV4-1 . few CASSQDGDTYGYTF TGCGCCAGCAGCCAAGACGGGGACACTTATGGCTACACCTTC
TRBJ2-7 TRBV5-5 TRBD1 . CASSFGTGFTSYEQYF TGTGCCAGCAGCTTTGGGACAGGGTTTACCAGCTACGAGCAGTACTTC
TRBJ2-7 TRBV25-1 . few CASTDSTYEQYF TGTGCCAGCACTGACAGCACCTACGAGCAGTACTTC
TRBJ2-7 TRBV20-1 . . CSARLGQHEQYF TGCAGTGCTCGACTAGGACAGCACGAGCAGTACTTC
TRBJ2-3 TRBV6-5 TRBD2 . CASRNSGMGTDTQYF TGTGCCAGCAGGAATAGCGGGATGGGCACAGATACGCAGTATTTT